The rows below give T cell receptor beta chains drawn from one sample of a study of graft-versus-host responses after intestinal transplantation. Assay used: immunoSEQ multiplex PCR; TCRdb lists only in-frame clones, some missing. This table holds tens of thousands of clones, about 92% found once. What these receptors recognize is not known. The input for sequencing was unstimulated CD8+ T cells sorted from spleen or lymph node cells, taken before intestinal transplant. The origin of the receptors is a human donor who received an intestinal transplant. CDR3s include the opening cysteine and the closing phenylalanine or tryptophan. The order of the fields is clone size, J gene, V gene, D gene, CDR3 protein, CDR3 DNA. The D gene is left open where the match is weak. A clone size is listed for some rows: how often the clone was seen (once, few, many), or a class if it is expanded.

-	TRBJ2-7	TRBV5-1	-	CASSLVPLTGLSYEQYF	TGCGCCAGCAGCTTGGTCCCCCTAACAGGGCTCTCCTACGAGCAGTACTTC
-	TRBJ2-3	TRBV4-1	TRBD2	CASSQGLSTDTQYF	TGCGCCAGCAGCCAGGGACTAAGCACAGATACGCAGTATTTT
-	TRBJ2-1	TRBV7-8	-	CASSTQDEQFF	TGTGCCAGCAGCACCCAGGATGAGCAGTTCTTC
-	TRBJ1-2	TRBV10-2	TRBD1	CASSDPLTGGVSGYTF	TGCGCCAGCAGTGACCCCCTGACAGGGGGCGTTAGCGGCTACACCTTC
-	TRBJ2-1	TRBV5-1	TRBD2	CASSLAGGPWGEQFF	TGCGCCAGCAGTTTAGCGGGGGGGCCATGGGGTGAGCAGTTCTTC
-	TRBJ1-2	TRBV7-9	-	CASSLVAQAPKVSYGYTF	TGTGCCAGCAGCTTAGTTGCACAGGCGCCCAAAGTATCCTATGGCTACACCTTC
-	TRBJ1-2	TRBV6-1	-	CASSELGAYGYTF	TGTGCCAGCAGTGAATTGGGGGCCTATGGCTACACCTTC
-	TRBJ1-2	TRBV7-9	-	CASSLAGGNGYTF	TGTGCCAGCAGCTTAGCGGGCGGGAATGGCTACACCTTC
-	TRBJ2-5	TRBV5-1	-	CASSLWGVRAQYF	TGCGCCAGCAGCTTGTGGGGTGTGAGGGCCCAGTACTTC
once	TRBJ1-3	TRBV21-1	-	CASSKGQGSGNTIYF	TGTGCCAGCAGCAAAGGGCAGGGTTCTGGAAACACCATATATTTT
-	TRBJ2-7	TRBV5-6	-	CASSPWADTYEQYF	TGTGCCAGCAGCCCCTGGGCCGACACCTACGAGCAGTACTTC
-	TRBJ2-1	TRBV9	-	CASSVEGVSSYNEQFF	TGTGCCAGCAGCGTAGAAGGGGTATCCTCCTACAATGAGCAGTTCTTC
-	TRBJ2-7	TRBV7-9	-	CASSPVGAGEQYF	TGTGCCAGCAGCCCGGTGGGGGCCGGCGAGCAGTACTTC
-	TRBJ2-1	TRBV29-1	-	CSVDYAVNEQFF	TGCAGCGTTGATTATGCAGTAAATGAGCAGTTCTTC
-	TRBJ1-1	TRBV18	-	CASSPGQSNTEAFF	TGTGCCAGCTCACCCGGACAGTCGAACACTGAAGCTTTCTTT
once	TRBJ2-3	TRBV19	-	CASSDWTSTDTQYF	TGTGCCAGTAGCGACTGGACTAGCACAGATACGCAGTATTTT
-	TRBJ1-2	TRBV27	TRBD1	CASSEGTGVTGYTF	TGTGCCAGCAGTGAAGGGACAGGGGTAACTGGCTACACCTTC
-	TRBJ2-5	TRBV9	-	CASSVGDNEETQYF	TGTGCCAGCAGCGTGGGGGACAATGAAGAGACCCAGTACTTC
-	TRBJ2-2	TRBV9	TRBD1	CASSVRGPGTGELFF	TGTGCCAGCAGCGTCAGGGGGCCGGGCACCGGGGAGCTGTTTTTT
-	TRBJ1-2	TRBV6-5	-	CASSYSSPPLNYGYTF	TGTGCCAGCAGTTACTCCTCACCGCCCCTAAACTATGGCTACACCTTC
-	TRBJ1-4	TRBV13	-	CASSLRPRMNEKLFF	TGTGCCAGCAGCTTGAGACCCAGGATGAATGAAAAACTGTTTTTT
-	TRBJ1-4	TRBV7-9	TRBD1	CASSHRVQGPNEKLFF	TGTGCCAGCAGTCACCGAGTACAGGGGCCTAATGAAAAACTGTTTTTT
-	TRBJ1-5	TRBV2	TRBD1	CASSSGQGSNQPQHF	TGTGCCAGCAGTTCGGGACAGGGTAGCAATCAGCCCCAGCATTTT
once	TRBJ2-1	TRBV9	TRBD2	CASSVGTSLVQFF	TGTGCCAGCAGCGTAGGGACTAGCCTGGTCCAGTTCTTC
-	TRBJ1-1	TRBV7-9	-	CASSLGRGGEEFEAFF	TGTGCCAGCAGCTTAGGGCGGGGAGGGGAAGAATTTGAAGCTTTCTTT
-	TRBJ1-1	TRBV19	-	CASSMGRNTEAFF	TGTGCCAGTAGTATGGGCAGAAACACTGAAGCTTTCTTT
once	TRBJ2-3	TRBV7-3	-	CASSLGAHTQYF	TGTGCCAGCAGCCTAGGGGCTCATACGCAGTATTTT